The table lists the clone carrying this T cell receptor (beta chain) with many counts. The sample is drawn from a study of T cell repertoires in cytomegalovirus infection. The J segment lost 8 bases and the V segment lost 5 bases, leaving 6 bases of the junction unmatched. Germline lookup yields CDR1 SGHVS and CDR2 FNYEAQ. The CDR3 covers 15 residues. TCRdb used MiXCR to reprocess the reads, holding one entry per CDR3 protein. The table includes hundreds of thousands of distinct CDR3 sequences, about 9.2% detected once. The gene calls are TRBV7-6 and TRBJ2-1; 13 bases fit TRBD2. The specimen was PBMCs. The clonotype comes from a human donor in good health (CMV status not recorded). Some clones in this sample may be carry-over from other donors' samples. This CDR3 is CASSRGTSGDYEQFF. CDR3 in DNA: TGTGCCAGCAGCCGGGGGACTAGCGGGGACTATGAGCAGTTCTTC.